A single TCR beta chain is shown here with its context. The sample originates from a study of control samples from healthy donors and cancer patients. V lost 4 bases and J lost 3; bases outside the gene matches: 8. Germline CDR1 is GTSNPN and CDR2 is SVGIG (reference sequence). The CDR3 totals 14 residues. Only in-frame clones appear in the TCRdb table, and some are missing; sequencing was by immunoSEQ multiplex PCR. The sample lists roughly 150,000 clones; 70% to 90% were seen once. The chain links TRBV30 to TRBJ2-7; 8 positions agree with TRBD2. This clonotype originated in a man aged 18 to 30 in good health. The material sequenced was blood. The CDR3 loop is CAWMRGGTYYEQYF. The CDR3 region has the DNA TGTGCCTGGATGCGCGGGGGGACCTACTACGAGCAGTACTTC.